This TCR beta chain was sequenced during a study of T cell repertoires in cytomegalovirus infection. Study summary: The study used recently identified HLA-C-restricted and well-studied HLA-B-restricted CMV epitopes. The public TCR beta signatures pointed to both CMV infection and matching HLA type.

The CDR3 is 16 amino acids. In germline, CDR1 is SGHVT, CDR2 SQSDAQ. Trimming cost V 1 base and J 3 bases, with 13 bases left between them. Remarks on this clonotype: Its antigen is not known.

TCRdb used MiXCR to reprocess the reads, holding one entry per CDR3 protein. The data show roughly 730,000 distinct CDR3 sequences, about 33% seen once. The chain recombines TRBV7-4 with TRBJ2-1, with TRBD1 as a possible D gene (6 bases). The source is a human donor in good health (CMV status not recorded). Some clones in this sample may be carry-over from other donors' samples. Material: cultured PBMCs, obtained from culture after CMV antigen stimulation. The CDR3: CASSLVGTLVYNEQFF. The DNA for the CDR3 is TGTGCCAGCAGCTTAGTAGGGACACTAGTCTACAATGAGCAGTTCTTC.